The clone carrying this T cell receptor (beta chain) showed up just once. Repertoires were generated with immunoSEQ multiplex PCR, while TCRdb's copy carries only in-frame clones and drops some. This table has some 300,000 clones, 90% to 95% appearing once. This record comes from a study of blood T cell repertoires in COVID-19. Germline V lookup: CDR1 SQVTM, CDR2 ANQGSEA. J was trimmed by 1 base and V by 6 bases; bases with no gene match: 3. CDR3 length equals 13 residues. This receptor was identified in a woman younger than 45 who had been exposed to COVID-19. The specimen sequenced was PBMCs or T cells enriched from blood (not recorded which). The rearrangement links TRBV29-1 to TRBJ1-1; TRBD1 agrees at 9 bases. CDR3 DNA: TGCAGCGTAGAGACAGGGGGGAACACTGAAGCTTTCTTT. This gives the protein CSVETGGNTEAFF.